This section outlines one T cell receptor (beta chain) sequence together with its context. The antigen remains undetermined. This entry comes from a study of OX40 agonist ivuxolimab in advanced cancers. Study-level points and caveats: The work left the antigen specificity of expanded peripheral T cells undetermined. Individuals who were partial responders at 0.1-3.0 mg/kg had clonal expansion that ranked among the lowest.

The data were produced by immunoSEQ multiplex PCR, yet TCRdb's version contains in-frame clones alone and is incomplete. The sample yields around 80,000 clones, approximately 85% seen once. This CDR3 spans 12 amino acids. Germline loops: CDR1 LNHNV, CDR2 YYDKDF (reference sequence). Trimming removed 4 bases at V and 8 bases at J, with 8 bases between. This chain uses TRBV15 with TRBJ1-4, with unresolved D. This specimen consisted of CD4+ or CD8+ T cells sorted from blood, obtained in a trial of the OX40 agonist ivuxolimab. This sequence originates from an adult with an advanced solid tumor such as melanoma, head and neck, liver or kidney cancer. The CDR3 bases are TGTGCCACCAGCAATCTAGGGGAAAAACTGTTTTTT. It yields the protein CATSNLGEKLFF.